A selection of T cell receptor beta chains follows, all from one sample in a study of T cells in Graves' hyperthyroidism and ophthalmopathy. TCRdb itself ran the multiplex PCR reads through MiXCR, one entry per CDR3 protein. The profile shows 350,000 to 400,000 distinct CDR3 sequences, under 20% of them singletons. The sample taken for sequencing was blood. These receptors came from a young woman with Graves' hyperthyroidism. CDR3s include the opening cysteine and the closing phenylalanine or tryptophan. The order of the fields is V gene, clone size, D gene, J gene, CDR3 DNA, CDR3 protein. D genes are given only for firm matches. The size of a clone is reported for some rows only, either as once, few or many, or as a class for expanded clones.

TRBV28	many	TRBD2	TRBJ2-5	TGTGCCAGCAGTTTAGGGAGACTAGCGGGGGATCAAGAGACCCAGTACTTC	CASSLGRLAGDQETQYF
TRBV28	many	TRBD1	TRBJ1-5	TGTGCCAGCAGTGCAGACCGTTGGGGACAGAGCAATCAGCCCCAGCATTTT	CASSADRWGQSNQPQHF
TRBV7-8	many	TRBD1	TRBJ1-3	TGTGCCAGCAGCTGGACACAGGGGGCTGGAGGAAACACCATATATTTT	CASSWTQGAGGNTIYF
TRBV19	many	NA	TRBJ1-1	TGTGCCAGTAGTACTCAGAACAGGGAGCTGAACACTGAAGCTTTCTTT	CASSTQNRELNTEAFF
TRBV7-8	many	NA	TRBJ1-1	TGTGCCAGCAGCCCCGTCGTAACCGAAGCTTTCTTT	CASSPVVTEAFF
TRBV4-2	NA	NA	TRBJ1-5	TGTGCCAGCAGCCAAGATCGGAATAGCAATCAGCCCCAGCATTTT	CASSQDRNSNQPQHF
TRBV7-8	NA	TRBD2	TRBJ2-4	TGTGCCAGCAGCTTAGTCCAGCGGGGGTACGCCAAAAACATTCAGTACTTC	CASSLVQRGYAKNIQYF
TRBV20-1	many	NA	TRBJ2-7	TGCAGTGCCTCCCGGGATGTCAGGAGCTCCTACGAGCAGTACTTC	CSASRDVRSSYEQYF
TRBV6-4	many	NA	TRBJ1-5	TGTGCCAGCAGCCCGGTCGACAGCAGATATAGCAATCAGCCCCAGCATTTT	CASSPVDSRYSNQPQHF
TRBV2	many	NA	TRBJ2-7	TGTGCCAGCAGCTCGACAGGCTACGAGCAGTACTTC	CASSSTGYEQYF
TRBV7-9	many	NA	TRBJ2-7	TGTGCCAGCAGTCAAGGACAGACTAACACCTACGAGCAGTACTTC	CASSQGQTNTYEQYF
TRBV12-3/TRBV12-4	NA	NA	TRBJ1-2	TGTGCCAGCAGGGACGGCGGCCGTAAGGGCTACACCTTC	CASRDGGRKGYTF
TRBV9	NA	NA	TRBJ1-2	TGTGCCAGCAGCTCTCGCGGACGGACCAACTATGGCTACACCTTC	CASSSRGRTNYGYTF
TRBV4-1	many	TRBD2	TRBJ2-7	TGCGCCAGCAGCCAAGTGGTAGCGGGGCACCCTTGGGAGCAGTACTTC	CASSQVVAGHPWEQYF
TRBV27	many	NA	TRBJ2-7	TGTGCCAGCAGTTTCCATTATAACCGCTACGAGCAGTACTTC	CASSFHYNRYEQYF
TRBV3-1	few	NA	TRBJ2-2	TGTGCCAGCAGCCACAGCGTGAGTTACACCGGGGAGCTGTTTTTT	CASSHSVSYTGELFF
TRBV29-1	NA	TRBD2	TRBJ2-7	TGCAGCGTGACTAGCGGGCTCTCCTACGAGCAGTACTTC	CSVTSGLSYEQYF
TRBV6-2/TRBV6-3	NA	NA	TRBJ2-7	TGTGCCAGCGAGTCGCGGGACTCCTACGAGCAGTACTTC	CASESRDSYEQYF
TRBV12-3/TRBV12-4	many	NA	TRBJ2-7	TGTGCCAGCAGTTTCGAGGGAAGCTTCTACGAGCAGTACTTC	CASSFEGSFYEQYF
TRBV12-3/TRBV12-4	many	NA	TRBJ2-7	TGTGCCAGCAGTTTATTACAGTCTGGGGAGCAGTACTTC	CASSLLQSGEQYF
TRBV2	NA	NA	TRBJ2-7	TGTGCCAGCAGGGGAGGGGGCTACGAGCAGTACTTC	CASRGGGYEQYF
TRBV24-1	many	TRBD1	TRBJ2-5	TGTGCCACCAGTGATTTCGACAGGGGGCATGAGACCCAGTACTTC	CATSDFDRGHETQYF
TRBV6-2/TRBV6-3	many	NA	TRBJ2-7	TGTGCCAGAGGACTGCTGCCCTACGAGCAGTACTTC	CARGLLPYEQYF
TRBV12-3/TRBV12-4	many	NA	TRBJ1-2	TGTGCCAGCAGTTTGGACGAGGTAGACGGCTACACCTTC	CASSLDEVDGYTF
TRBV28	many	NA	TRBJ1-1	TGTGCCAGCAGTTTATCAGACCAGCAGGCTTTCTTT	CASSLSDQQAFF
TRBV12-3/TRBV12-4	NA	NA	TRBJ1-2	TGTGCCAGCAGTTCAATCGGGGACCGCTATGGCTACACCTTC	CASSSIGDRYGYTF
TRBV20-1	many	TRBD1	TRBJ2-7	TGCAGTGCTACCGGGACAGACCCCTACGAGCAGTACTTC	CSATGTDPYEQYF
TRBV7-3	many	NA	TRBJ2-5	TGTGCCAGCAGCTTAAGGCGCGGGATCCAAGAGACCCAGTACTTC	CASSLRRGIQETQYF
TRBV6-1	NA	NA	TRBJ1-1	TGTGCCAGTAGTATATACAGTGAAGCTTTCTTT	CASSIYSEAFF
TRBV24-1	many	NA	TRBJ1-2	TGTGCCACCAGTGATCAGGGTATCTATGGCTACACCTTC	CATSDQGIYGYTF
TRBV3-1	few	TRBD2	TRBJ2-7	TGTGCCAGCAGCCAACAGGTAGCGGGGAACGAGCAGTACTTC	CASSQQVAGNEQYF
TRBV20-1	NA	TRBD1	TRBJ1-6	TGCAGTGCCCCGGGACAGGGAAATTCACCCCTCCACTTT	CSAPGQGNSPLHF
TRBV6-5	many	TRBD2	TRBJ2-2	TGTGCCAGCAGTTACGGGACTAGCCCTCCCGGGGAGCTGTTTTTT	CASSYGTSPPGELFF
TRBV20-1	many	TRBD1	TRBJ2-5	TGCAGTGGAGGGGGCAGGGAGACCCAGTACTTC	CSGGGRETQYF
TRBV11-2	many	NA	TRBJ2-7	TGTGCCAGCAGCTTAGTTGCGGGACCTTCCTACGAGCAGTACTTC	CASSLVAGPSYEQYF